This T cell receptor beta chain was identified in a study of T cells after yellow fever vaccination. On the study more broadly: Libraries from low-cell-number fractions were prepared with the SMART-Seq v4 Ultra Low Input RNA kit. General observations from the study: FACS-sorted repertoires could contain abundant clonotypes contaminating from the bulk population. Once the booster was given, most primary-vaccination clones reappeared, at about 96% for CD4 and approximately 88% for CD8.

CDR3 length: 14 amino acids. Looked up from germline, CDR1 is MNHEY and CDR2 is SVGEGT. Trimming cost V 5 bases and J 3 bases; bases outside gene matches: 5. In regard to this clonotype: Antigen: not known.

The 5'RACE template-switching step produced TCR cDNA and added a universal primer site and UMIs. TCRdb used MiXCR to reprocess the 5' RACE reads, holding one entry per CDR3 protein. The sample lists some 240,000 distinct CDR3 sequences, around 4.9% occurring once. Source: CD4+ T cells sorted from PBMCs, taken on the day of the yellow fever booster vaccination. This clonotype was sampled from a man younger than 35 who received the YFV17D yellow fever vaccine. The chain links TRBV6-2 or TRBV6-3 to TRBJ2-7, with TRBD2 identical over 9 bases. CDR3 loop: CASSGAGGIYEQYV. In DNA form, the CDR3 reads TGTGCCAGCAGTGGAGCGGGGGGTATCTACGAGCAGTACGTC.